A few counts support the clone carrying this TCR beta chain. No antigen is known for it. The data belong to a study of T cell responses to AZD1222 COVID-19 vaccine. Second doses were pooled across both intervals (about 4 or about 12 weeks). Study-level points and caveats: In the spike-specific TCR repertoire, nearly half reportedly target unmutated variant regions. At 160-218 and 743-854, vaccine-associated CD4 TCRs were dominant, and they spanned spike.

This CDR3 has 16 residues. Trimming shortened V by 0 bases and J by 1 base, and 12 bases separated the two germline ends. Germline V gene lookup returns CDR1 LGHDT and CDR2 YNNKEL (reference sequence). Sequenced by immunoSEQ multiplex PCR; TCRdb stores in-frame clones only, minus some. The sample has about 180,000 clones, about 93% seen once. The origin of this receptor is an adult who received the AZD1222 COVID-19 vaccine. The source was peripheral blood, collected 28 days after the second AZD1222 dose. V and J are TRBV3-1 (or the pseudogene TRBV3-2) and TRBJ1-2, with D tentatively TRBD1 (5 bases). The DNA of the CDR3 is TGTGCCAGCAGCCAAGAGGGGACTCAGGGTAACTATGGCTACACCTTC. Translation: CASSQEGTQGNYGYTF.